The 19 T cell receptor beta chains in this list originate from one sample, sequenced in a study of blood T cell repertoires in COVID-19. Data came from immunoSEQ multiplex PCR; TCRdb stores just in-frame clones and leaves some out. The sample has about 260,000 clones, 87% seen once. The sample taken for sequencing was peripheral blood. The origin of the receptors is a woman in her thirties or forties who had recovered from COVID-19.

The V and J genes are TRBV7-9 and TRBJ1-5; the D is unclear. CDR3 length: 13 residues. In germline, CDR1 is SEHNR, CDR2 FQNEAQ (reference sequence). V lost 8 bases to trimming and J lost 2 bases, with 10 bases between them. CDR3 amino acids: CASEGSGNQPQHF. The CDR3 coding sequence is TGTGCCAGCGAGGGCTCGGGCAATCAGCCCCAGCATTTT.

The chain combines TRBV10-1 with TRBJ1-1; D is ambiguous. CDR3 length: 12 residues. V was trimmed by 2 bases and J by 10 bases, leaving 11 bases between them. Germline CDR1 is WNHNN and CDR2 is SYGVQD (reference sequence). The CDR3 spells CASSETLTGAFF. CDR3 in DNA: TGCGCCAGCAGTGAGACCCTAACCGGAGCTTTCTTT.

This chain joins TRBV6-5 and TRBJ1-4, with D unresolved. V lost 2 bases and J lost 8, with 9 bases in between. The CDR3 is 13 amino acids. Germline-derived CDR1 and CDR2 are MNHEY and SVGAGI. The CDR3 is CASSYDGEEKLFF. The CDR3 DNA follows: TGTGCCAGCAGTTACGATGGGGAGGAAAAACTGTTTTTT.

The chain links TRBV2 to TRBJ1-1, with D possibly matching TRBD1 (6 bases). The CDR3 has 11 residues. The V gene's germline CDR1 is SNHLY and CDR2 FYNNEI. Trimming took 3 bases from V and 12 from J, leaving 11 bases between them. In nucleotides, the CDR3 is TGTGCCAGCAGTGACCAGGGGCCGCCTTTCTTT. It is translated as CASSDQGPPFF.

The chain combines TRBV9 with TRBJ1-2, with 9 bases lining up with TRBD1. The CDR3 contains 16 residues. After removal of 3 bases from V and 2 bases from J, the junction contained 8 bases not matched to a gene. Germline CDR1 and CDR2: SGDLS and YYNGEE. The CDR3 region is CASSGFGQGLNYGYTF. The CDR3 bases are TGTGCCAGCAGCGGGTTCGGACAGGGGCTAAACTATGGCTACACCTTC.

The genes are TRBV6-5 and TRBJ2-1, with D possibly being TRBD1 (6 bases). This CDR3 region has 15 residues. Trimming removed 1 base from V and 2 bases from J, with 9 bases in between. Germline loops: CDR1 MNHEY, CDR2 SVGAGI. DNA of the CDR3: TGTGCCAGCAGTTACTTACGGACAGCCTACAATGAGCAGTTCTTC. Protein product: CASSYLRTAYNEQFF.

The genes are TRBV6-1 and TRBJ2-1; D call uncertain. This CDR3 is built from 16 residues. Germline V lookup: CDR1 MNHNS, CDR2 SASEGT. V lost 2 bases and J lost 4, with 15 bases in between. The CDR3, as DNA: TGTGCCAGCAGTGAATGGTCTGCGGCTCCTTACAATGAGCAGTTCTTC. Amino acid sequence: CASSEWSAAPYNEQFF.

This sequence joins TRBV6-1 and TRBJ1-2; 8 bases fit TRBD1. After removal of 0 bases from V and 6 bases from J, the junction contained 0 bases not matched to a gene. CDR3 length: 13 residues. Looked up from germline, CDR1 is MNHNS and CDR2 is SASEGT. CDR3 in amino acids: CASSEARGHGYTF. CDR3 in DNA: TGTGCCAGCAGTGAAGCCAGGGGGCATGGCTACACCTTC.

This chain uses TRBV3-1 (or the pseudogene TRBV3-2) with TRBJ2-5; maybe TRBD2 (6 bases). Between the trimmed V and J ends, which lost 0 bases and 5 bases, there was a span of 19 bases. Germline V CDR1 and CDR2: LGHDT, YNNKEL (reference sequence). There are 17 residues in the CDR3. The CDR3: CASSQEKWPSVGETQYF. CDR3 bases: TGTGCCAGCAGCCAAGAGAAGTGGCCTAGCGTGGGGGAGACCCAGTACTTC.

This CDR3 reads CASSYTVRDGYTF. In DNA, the CDR3 is TGTGCCAGCAGTTACACGGTTCGGGATGGCTACACCTTC. The V and J genes are TRBV6-5 and TRBJ1-2; D gene ambiguous. The V end was cut by 2 bases, the J end by 6 bases, with 10 bases between. The CDR3 consists of 13 residues. Germline V CDR1 and CDR2: MNHEY, SVGAGI.

The rearrangement joins TRBV27 to TRBJ1-4; D is unclear. The germline V gene has CDR1 MNHEY and CDR2 SMNVEV (reference sequence). The CDR3 spans 12 residues. The DNA of the CDR3 is TGTGTCCAAACCTTCGGTGGTGAAAAACTGTTTTTT. Translation: CVQTFGGEKLFF. The full variable domain, in which reference TRBV27 and TRBJ1-4 provide the parts outside the CDR3, is EAQVTQNPRYLITVTGKKLTVTCSQNMNHEYMSWYRQDPGLGLRQIYYSMNVEVTDKGDVPEGYKVSRKEKRNFPLILESPSPNQTSLYFCVQTFGGEKLFFGSGTQLSVL.

This chain uses TRBV11-2 with TRBJ1-2; possibly TRBD1 for D (5 bases). CDR1 and CDR2 (germline): SGHAT, FQNNGV. The V end was cut by 5 bases, the J end by 1 base, with 8 bases between. This CDR3 spans 13 amino acids. The CDR3, as DNA: TGTGCCAGCAGCCGGGGGGATAACTATGGCTACACCTTC. Protein sequence: CASSRGDNYGYTF.

The V and J genes are TRBV4-1 and TRBJ2-3; TRBD1 aligns across 9 bases. Looked up from germline, CDR1 is MGHRA and CDR2 is YSYEKL. The CDR3 covers 17 residues. The V and J ends lost 3 bases and 0 bases, in that order; junction bases with no gene match: 7. The CDR3 DNA reads TGCGCCAGCAGCCAGGGACAGGGCCTCTCTAGCACAGATACGCAGTATTTT. It encodes CASSQGQGLSSTDTQYF.

The chain joins TRBV3-1 (or the pseudogene TRBV3-2) to TRBJ1-6; D unclear. Germline V gives CDR1 LGHDT, CDR2 YNNKEL (reference sequence). The CDR3 covers 17 residues. Trimming cost V 0 bases and J 0 bases, with 9 bases left between them. CDR3 coding DNA: TGTGCCAGCAGCCAAGACCTACCCTACTCCTATAATTCACCCCTCCACTTT. This sequence encodes CASSQDLPYSYNSPLHF.

The V gene is TRBV7-2, the J gene TRBJ1-1; maybe TRBD1 (6 bases). Germline V gene sequence: CDR1 SGHTA, CDR2 FQGNSA. The CDR3 contains 12 residues. Trimming removed 4 bases at V and 8 bases at J, with 11 bases between. CDR3 sequence: CASSYQGSEAFF. The CDR3 region has the DNA TGTGCCAGCAGCTACCAGGGGAGCGAAGCTTTCTTT. The full variable domain, in which reference TRBV7-2 and TRBJ1-1 provide the parts outside the CDR3, is GAGVSQSPSNKVTEKGKDVELRCDPISGHTALYWYRQSLGQGLEFLIYFQGNSAPDKSGLPSDRFSAERTGGSVSTLTIQRTQQEDSAVYLCASSYQGSEAFFGQGTRLTVV.

Points on this clone: This same CDR3 is encoded by further DNA sequences in the sample. This chain connects TRBV14 to TRBJ1-2; D is possibly TRBD1 (5 bases). Germline values: CDR1 SGHDN, CDR2 FVKESK. The V end lost 3 bases, the J end lost 4 bases, and 9 bases lay between the germline ends. The CDR3 contains 13 residues. This chain's CDR3 is CASSQGRGYGYTF. The DNA for the CDR3 is TGTGCCAGCAGCCAGGGGAGGGGCTATGGCTACACCTTC.

The chain has TRBV28 and TRBJ1-1; D is ambiguous. CDR1 is MDHEN and CDR2 is SYDVKM in the germline V gene. The CDR3 length is 16 residues. V gave up 2 bases and J gave up 3 bases, with 16 bases separating them. The CDR3 bases are TGTGCCAGCAGTTTAGTGGGCGAGGGCGAAGACACTGAAGCTTTCTTT. The encoded protein is CASSLVGEGEDTEAFF.

V and J are TRBV7-8 and TRBJ1-1, with D possibly being TRBD1 (5 bases). Germline V gives CDR1 SGHVS, CDR2 FQNEAQ. Trimming removed 4 bases from V and 2 bases from J, with 11 bases in between. The CDR3 spans 14 residues. The CDR3 here is CASSWGGENTEAFF. CDR3 nucleotides: TGTGCCAGCAGCTGGGGGGGGGAAAACACTGAAGCTTTCTTT.

This clone occurred a few times. This sequence joins TRBV13 and TRBJ2-1; no clear D gene. V was trimmed by 6 bases and J by 7 bases, leaving 10 bases between them. This CDR3 contains 12 residues. The germline V gene encodes CDR1 PRHDT and CDR2 FYEKMQ (reference sequence). This CDR3 is CASSLPRNEQFF. The CDR3 nucleotides read TGTGCCAGCAGTTTGCCCCGGAATGAGCAGTTCTTC.